This T cell receptor beta chain was observed in a study of OX40 agonist ivuxolimab in advanced cancers. Study-level background: Patients receiving dose escalation had hepatocellular carcinoma, melanoma, renal cell or head and neck cancer.

The ends were cut back, 2 bases at V and 5 bases at J, with 8 bases in the middle. The CDR3 contains 13 residues. Looked up from germline, CDR1 is MRHNA and CDR2 is SNTAGT. The repertoire was sequenced with immunoSEQ multiplex PCR; TCRdb's copy has only in-frame clones and lacks some. This table holds some 69,000 clones, 88% found once. Material: CD4+ or CD8+ T cells sorted from blood, obtained in a trial of the OX40 agonist ivuxolimab. The chain has TRBV6-4 and TRBJ2-3; no clear D. The TCR sequence derives from an adult with an advanced solid tumor such as melanoma, head and neck, liver or kidney cancer. This CDR3 reads CASSDGPKDTQYF. CDR3 nucleotide sequence: TGTGCCAGCAGTGACGGGCCTAAAGATACGCAGTATTTT.